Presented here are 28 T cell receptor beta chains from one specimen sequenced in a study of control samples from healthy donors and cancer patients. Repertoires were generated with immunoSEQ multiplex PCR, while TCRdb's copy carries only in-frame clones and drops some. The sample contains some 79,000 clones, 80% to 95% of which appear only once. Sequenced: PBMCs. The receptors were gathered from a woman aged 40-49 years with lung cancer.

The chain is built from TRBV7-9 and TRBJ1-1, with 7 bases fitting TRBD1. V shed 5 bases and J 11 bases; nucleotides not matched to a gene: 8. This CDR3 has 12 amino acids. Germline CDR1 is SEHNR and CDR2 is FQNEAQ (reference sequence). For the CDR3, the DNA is TGTGCCAGCAGCCAAGGGGGCGGCGAGGCTTTCTTT. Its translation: CASSQGGGEAFF.

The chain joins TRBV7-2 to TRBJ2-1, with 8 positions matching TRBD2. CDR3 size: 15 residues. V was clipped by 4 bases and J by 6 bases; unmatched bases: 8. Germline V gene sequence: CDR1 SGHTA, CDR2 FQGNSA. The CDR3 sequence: CASSYHRGGLNEQFF. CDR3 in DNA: TGTGCCAGCAGCTACCACCGGGGGGGCCTCAATGAGCAGTTCTTC.

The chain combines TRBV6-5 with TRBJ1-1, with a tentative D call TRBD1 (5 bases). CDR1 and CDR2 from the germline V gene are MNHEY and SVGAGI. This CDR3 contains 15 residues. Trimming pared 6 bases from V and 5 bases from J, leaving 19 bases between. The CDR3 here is CASSKTTGGGTEAFF. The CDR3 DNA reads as TGTGCCAGCAGCAAGACAACGGGGGGAGGTACTGAAGCTTTCTTT.

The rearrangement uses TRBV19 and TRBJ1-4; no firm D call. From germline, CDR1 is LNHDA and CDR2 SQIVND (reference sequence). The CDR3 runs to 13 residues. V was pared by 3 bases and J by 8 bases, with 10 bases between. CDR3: CASSIGVKEKLFF. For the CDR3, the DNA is TGTGCCAGTAGTATCGGGGTTAAGGAAAAACTGTTTTTT.

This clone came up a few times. CDR3 coding DNA: TGTGCCAGCAGTGAAGGTGTAGACGAGCAGTACTTC. Its translation: CASSEGVDEQYF. The chain is built from TRBV2 and TRBJ2-7; D remains unclear. The CDR3 totals 12 residues. Trimming stripped 1 base from V and 5 bases from J, with 6 bases between. Germline CDR1 reads SNHLY; CDR2 reads FYNNEI.

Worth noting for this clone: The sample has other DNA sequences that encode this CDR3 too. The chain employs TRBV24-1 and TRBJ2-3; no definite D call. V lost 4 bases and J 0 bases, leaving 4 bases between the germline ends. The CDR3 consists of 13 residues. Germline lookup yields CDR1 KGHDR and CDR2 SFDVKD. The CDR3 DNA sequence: TGTGCCACCAGTGACCCCAGCACAGATACGCAGTATTTT. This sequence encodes CATSDPSTDTQYF.

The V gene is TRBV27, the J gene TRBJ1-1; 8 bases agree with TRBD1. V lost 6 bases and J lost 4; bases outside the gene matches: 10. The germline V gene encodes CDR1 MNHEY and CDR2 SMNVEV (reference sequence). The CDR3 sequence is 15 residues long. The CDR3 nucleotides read TGTGCCAGCAGCCCTTTTCAGGGGGCGACCACTGAAGCTTTCTTT. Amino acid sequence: CASSPFQGATTEAFF.

The CDR3 sequence: CASGQVRPPGGELFF. The DNA of the CDR3 is TGTGCCAGCGGCCAGGTCAGGCCTCCAGGCGGGGAGCTGTTTTTT. V usage is TRBV2 and J usage is TRBJ2-2, with unresolved D. The CDR3 extends over 15 amino acids. Germline V gene lookup returns CDR1 SNHLY and CDR2 FYNNEI. Trimming removed 8 bases at V and 7 bases at J, with 20 bases between.

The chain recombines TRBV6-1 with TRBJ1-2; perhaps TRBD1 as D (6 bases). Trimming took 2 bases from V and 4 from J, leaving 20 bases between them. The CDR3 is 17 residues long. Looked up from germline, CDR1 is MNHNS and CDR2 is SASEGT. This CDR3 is CASSESPLGGHSYGYTF. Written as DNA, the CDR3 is TGTGCCAGCAGTGAAAGCCCCTTGGGGGGGCACAGCTATGGCTACACCTTC.

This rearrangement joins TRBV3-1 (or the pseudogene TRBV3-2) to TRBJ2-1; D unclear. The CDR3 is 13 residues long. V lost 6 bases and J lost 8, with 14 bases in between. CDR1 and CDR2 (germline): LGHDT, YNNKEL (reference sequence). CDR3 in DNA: TGTGCCAGCAGAGATGCTATTTTCGATGAGCAGTTCTTC. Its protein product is CASRDAIFDEQFF.

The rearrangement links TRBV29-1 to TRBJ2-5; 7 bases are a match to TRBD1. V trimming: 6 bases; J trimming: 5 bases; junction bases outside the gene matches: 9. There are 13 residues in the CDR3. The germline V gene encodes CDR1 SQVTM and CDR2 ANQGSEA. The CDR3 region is CSVDKGARETQYF. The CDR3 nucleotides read TGCAGCGTGGACAAGGGGGCCCGGGAGACCCAGTACTTC.

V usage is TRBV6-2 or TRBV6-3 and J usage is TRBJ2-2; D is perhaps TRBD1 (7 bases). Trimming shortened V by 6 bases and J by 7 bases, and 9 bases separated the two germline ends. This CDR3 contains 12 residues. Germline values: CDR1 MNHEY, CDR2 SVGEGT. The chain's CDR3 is CASSRGVGELFF. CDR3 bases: TGTGCCAGCAGCAGGGGGGTCGGGGAGCTGTTTTTT.

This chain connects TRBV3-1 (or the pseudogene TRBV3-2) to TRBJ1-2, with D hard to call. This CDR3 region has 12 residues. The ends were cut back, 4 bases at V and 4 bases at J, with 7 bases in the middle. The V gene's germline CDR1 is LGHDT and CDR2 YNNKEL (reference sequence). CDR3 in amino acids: CASSRDSYGYTF. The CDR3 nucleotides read TGTGCCAGCAGCCGGGATTCCTATGGCTACACCTTC.

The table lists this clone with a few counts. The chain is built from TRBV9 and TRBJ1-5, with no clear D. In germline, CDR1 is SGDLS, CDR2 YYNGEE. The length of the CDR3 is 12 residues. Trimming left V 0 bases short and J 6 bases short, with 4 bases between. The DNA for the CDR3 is TGTGCCAGCAGCGTAGAGGTTCAGCCCCAGCATTTT. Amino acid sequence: CASSVEVQPQHF. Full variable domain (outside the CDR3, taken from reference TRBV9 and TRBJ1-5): DSGVTQTPKHLITATGQRVTLRCSPRSGDLSVYWYQQSLDQGLQFLIQYYNGEERAKGNILERFSAQQFPDLHSELNLSSLELGDSALYFCASSVEVQPQHFGDGTRLSIL.

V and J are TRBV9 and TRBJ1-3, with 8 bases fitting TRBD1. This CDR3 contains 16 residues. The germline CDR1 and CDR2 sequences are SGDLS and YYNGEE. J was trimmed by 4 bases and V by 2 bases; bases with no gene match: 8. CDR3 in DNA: TGTGCCAGCAGCGTCACTTACAGGGGGAACGGAAACACCATATATTTT. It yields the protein CASSVTYRGNGNTIYF.

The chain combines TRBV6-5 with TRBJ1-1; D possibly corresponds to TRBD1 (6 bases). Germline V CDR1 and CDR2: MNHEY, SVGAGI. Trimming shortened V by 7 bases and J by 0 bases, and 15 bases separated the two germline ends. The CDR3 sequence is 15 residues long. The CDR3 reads CASKYREGVNTEAFF. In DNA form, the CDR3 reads TGTGCCAGCAAGTACAGGGAGGGTGTGAACACTGAAGCTTTCTTT.

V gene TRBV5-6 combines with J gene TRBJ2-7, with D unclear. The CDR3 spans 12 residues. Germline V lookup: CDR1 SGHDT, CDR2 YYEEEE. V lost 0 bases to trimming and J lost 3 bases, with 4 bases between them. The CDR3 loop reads CASSLADYEQYF. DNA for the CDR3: TGTGCCAGCAGCTTGGCCGACTACGAGCAGTACTTC.

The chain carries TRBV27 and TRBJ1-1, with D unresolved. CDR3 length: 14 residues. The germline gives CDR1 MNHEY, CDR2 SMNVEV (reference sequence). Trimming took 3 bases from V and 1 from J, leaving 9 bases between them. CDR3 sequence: CASSFPGANTEAFF. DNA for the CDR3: TGTGCCAGCAGTTTTCCCGGTGCGAACACTGAAGCTTTCTTT.

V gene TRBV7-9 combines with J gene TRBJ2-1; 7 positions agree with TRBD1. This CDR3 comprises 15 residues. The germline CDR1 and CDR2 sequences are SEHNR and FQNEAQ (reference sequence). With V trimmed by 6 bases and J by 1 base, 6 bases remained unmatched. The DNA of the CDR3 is TGTGCCAGCAGTCCCGACAGGGTTTCCTACAATGAGCAGTTCTTC. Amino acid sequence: CASSPDRVSYNEQFF. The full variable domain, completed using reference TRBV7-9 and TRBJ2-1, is DTGVSQNPRHKITKRGQNVTFRCDPISEHNRLYWYRQTLGQGPEFLTYFQNEAQLEKSRLLSDRFSAERPKGSFSTLEIQRTEQGDSAMYLCASSPDRVSYNEQFFGPGTRLTVL.

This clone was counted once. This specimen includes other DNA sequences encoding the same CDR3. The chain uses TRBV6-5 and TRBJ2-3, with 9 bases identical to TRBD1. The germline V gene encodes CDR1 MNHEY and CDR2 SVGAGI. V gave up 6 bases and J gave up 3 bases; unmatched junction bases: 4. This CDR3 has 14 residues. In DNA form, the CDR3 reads TGTGCCAGCAGACCCGGACAGGGGACAGATACGCAGTATTTT. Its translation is CASRPGQGTDTQYF.

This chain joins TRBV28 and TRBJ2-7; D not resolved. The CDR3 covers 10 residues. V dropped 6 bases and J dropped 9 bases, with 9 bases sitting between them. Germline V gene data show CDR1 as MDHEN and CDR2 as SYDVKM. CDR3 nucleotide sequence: TGTGCCAGCAGCGACTCGAGGCAGTACTTC. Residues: CASSDSRQYF.

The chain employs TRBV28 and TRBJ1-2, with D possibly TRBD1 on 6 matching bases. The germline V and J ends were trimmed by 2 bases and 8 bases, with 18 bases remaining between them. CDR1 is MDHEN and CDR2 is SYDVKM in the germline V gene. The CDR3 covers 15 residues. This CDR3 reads CASSLMVRTVRGYTF. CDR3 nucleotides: TGTGCCAGCAGTTTAATGGTCCGGACAGTTCGGGGCTACACCTTC.

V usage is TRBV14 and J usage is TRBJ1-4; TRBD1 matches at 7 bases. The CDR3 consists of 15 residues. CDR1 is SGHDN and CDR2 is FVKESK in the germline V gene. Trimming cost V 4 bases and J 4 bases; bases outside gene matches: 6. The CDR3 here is CASSPGGTYNEKLFF. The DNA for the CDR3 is TGTGCCAGCAGCCCAGGGGGGACCTATAATGAAAAACTGTTTTTT.

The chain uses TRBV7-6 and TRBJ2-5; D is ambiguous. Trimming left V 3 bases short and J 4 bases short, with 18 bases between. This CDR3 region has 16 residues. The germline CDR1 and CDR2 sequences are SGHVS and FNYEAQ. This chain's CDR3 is CASSLNPGHYRETQYF. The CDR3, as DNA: TGTGCCAGCAGCTTGAACCCGGGCCATTACAGAGAGACCCAGTACTTC.

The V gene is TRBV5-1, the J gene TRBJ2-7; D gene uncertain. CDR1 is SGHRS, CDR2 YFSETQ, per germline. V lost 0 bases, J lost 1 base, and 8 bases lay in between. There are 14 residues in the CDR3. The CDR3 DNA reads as TGCGCCAGCAGCTTGGATGGGAATTCCTACGAGCAGTACTTC. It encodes CASSLDGNSYEQYF. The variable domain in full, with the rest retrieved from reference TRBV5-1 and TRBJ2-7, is KAGVTQTPRYLIKTRGQQVTLSCSPISGHRSVSWYQQTPGQGLQFLFEYFSETQRNKGNFPGRFSGRQFSNSRSEMNVSTLELGDSALYLCASSLDGNSYEQYFGPGTRLTVT.

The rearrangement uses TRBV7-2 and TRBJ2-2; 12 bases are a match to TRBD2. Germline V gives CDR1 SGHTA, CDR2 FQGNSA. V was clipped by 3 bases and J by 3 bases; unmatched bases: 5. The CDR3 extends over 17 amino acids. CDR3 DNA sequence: TGTGCCAGCAGCTTTTCTAGCGGGGGGGCCGACACCGGGGAGCTGTTTTTT. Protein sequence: CASSFSSGGADTGELFF.

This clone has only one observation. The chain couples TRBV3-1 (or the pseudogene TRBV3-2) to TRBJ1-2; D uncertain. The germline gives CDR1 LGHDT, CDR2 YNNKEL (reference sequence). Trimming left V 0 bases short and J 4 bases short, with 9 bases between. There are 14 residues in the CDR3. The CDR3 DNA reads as TGTGCCAGCAGCCAAGATTGGGAGTCCTATGGCTACACCTTC. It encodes CASSQDWESYGYTF.

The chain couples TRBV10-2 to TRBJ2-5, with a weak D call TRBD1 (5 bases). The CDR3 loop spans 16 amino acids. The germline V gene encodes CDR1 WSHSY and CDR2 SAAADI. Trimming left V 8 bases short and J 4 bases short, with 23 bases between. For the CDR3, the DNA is TGCGCCAGCTCCGATCCGCCAGGGATAATAATAGAGACCCAGTACTTC. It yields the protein CASSDPPGIIIETQYF.